Shown below are 28 T cell receptor beta chains from a single sample sequenced in a study of identical twins. TCRdb reprocessed the 5' RACE reads via MiXCR and lists one record per CDR3 protein. The sample contains about 240,000 distinct CDR3 sequences, 7.5% of which appear only once. These data also featured in a second study, about yellow fever vaccine responses in identical twins.

Sequencing was carried out using CD8+ T cells sorted from blood. Source of these receptors: a woman aged 18-30 years in good health.

This clonotype was counted a few times. The V and J genes are TRBV7-6 and TRBJ2-7, with 8 bases lining up with TRBD2. With V trimmed by 4 bases and J by 4 bases, 9 bases remained unmatched. Germline lookup yields CDR1 SGHVS and CDR2 FNYEAQ. This CDR3 contains 15 residues. CDR3 loop: CASSSPSGGRYEQYV. In DNA form, the CDR3 reads TGTGCCAGCAGCTCCCCAAGCGGGGGAAGATACGAGCAGTACGTC.

This clonotype was detected only a few times. The genes are TRBV3-1 and TRBJ2-1; 12 nucleotides align to TRBD2. The trim removed 0 bases at V and 0 bases at J, leaving 9 bases unmatched. Germline CDR1 LGHDT, CDR2 YNNKEL (reference sequence). The CDR3 runs 20 residues. CDR3 in amino acids: CASSQDLPSGGAYSYNEQFF. The CDR3 coding sequence is TGTGCCAGCAGCCAAGACCTTCCTAGCGGGGGGGCCTACTCCTACAATGAGCAGTTCTTC.

Ten or more counts support this clonotype. The chain is built from TRBV15 and TRBJ2-3; TRBD2 is a possible D gene (6 bases). This CDR3 is built from 15 residues. The germline V gene encodes CDR1 LNHNV and CDR2 YYDKDF (reference sequence). Trimming left V 0 bases short and J 4 bases short, with 11 bases between. CDR3 nucleotide sequence: TGTGCCACCAGCAGAGATCTAAGCGGGTCAGATACGCAGTATTTT. It translates to CATSRDLSGSDTQYF. Drawing the rest from reference TRBV15 and TRBJ2-3, the complete variable domain is DAMVIQNPRYQVTQFGKPVTLSCSQTLNHNVMYWYQQKSSQAPKLLFHYYDKDFNNEADTPDNFQSRRPNTSFCFLDIRSPGLGDTAMYLCATSRDLSGSDTQYFGPGTRLTVL.

This clonotype was seen a handful of times. This chain links TRBV21-1 with TRBJ1-4; the tabulated D call, TRBD1, remains unverified against the DNA. TRBV21-1 is an annotated pseudogene. There are 18 residues in the CDR3. CDR3 in DNA: TGTGCCAGCAGCAAATCCTGGGGTGGGGGCAGGGGCGGTGAAAAACTGTTTTTT. Protein: CASSKSWGGGRGGEKLFF.

This clonotype was recorded many times. V is TRBV9 and J is TRBJ2-5; D is possibly TRBD2 (5 bases). The CDR3 runs to 15 residues. Germline V gene sequence: CDR1 SGDLS, CDR2 YYNGEE. V was cut by 1 base and J by 2 bases, with 12 bases left in between. CDR3 coding DNA: TGTGCCAGCAGCGTATCACGGCTAGCTCAAGAGACCCAGTACTTC. This sequence encodes CASSVSRLAQETQYF.

This clonotype showed up many times. The rearrangement links TRBV29-1 to TRBJ2-1, with TRBD2 matching over 7 bases. The V gene end was trimmed by 0 bases and the J gene end by 6 bases; junction bases not matched to a gene: 5. The V gene's germline CDR1 is SQVTM and CDR2 ANQGSEA. The CDR3 has 14 residues. The CDR3 DNA follows: TGCAGCGTTGAAGAGGCAGGGAGGGGCAATGAGCAGTTCTTC. This encodes CSVEEAGRGNEQFF.

This clonotype was counted ten times or more. V usage is TRBV27 and J usage is TRBJ1-1, with D uncertain. Germline lookup yields CDR1 MNHEY and CDR2 SMNVEV (reference sequence). The CDR3 sequence is 14 residues long. V gave up 2 bases and J gave up 1 base, with 8 bases separating them. In DNA form, the CDR3 reads TGTGCCAGCAGTTTAAGTCCGGCGAACACTGAAGCTTTCTTT. Translating it yields CASSLSPANTEAFF.

The V gene is TRBV3-1, the J gene TRBJ2-1; possibly TRBD1 for D (5 bases). The CDR3 runs 16 residues. CDR1 LGHDT and CDR2 YNNKEL come from the germline V gene (reference sequence). V lost 4 bases and J 3 bases, leaving 16 bases between the germline ends. The CDR3 here is CASSPESGRLYNEQFF. In DNA form, the CDR3 reads TGTGCCAGCAGCCCCGAGTCAGGGCGGCTCTACAATGAGCAGTTCTTC.

In its sample, this clonotype was seen many times. The V and J genes are TRBV6-2 or TRBV6-3 and TRBJ1-1; D may be TRBD1 (5 bases). Germline assignment: CDR1 MNHEY and CDR2 SVGEGT. The CDR3 runs 14 residues. V lost 7 bases, J lost 3 bases, and 15 bases lay in between. The CDR3 nucleotides read TGTGCCAGCACCTCCTTCAGGGACTACACTGAAGCTTTCTTT. Its translation is CASTSFRDYTEAFF.

This clonotype turned up a few times. V usage is TRBV9 and J usage is TRBJ2-5, with 10 bases that match TRBD2. Germline values: CDR1 SGDLS, CDR2 YYNGEE. The CDR3 runs 14 residues. J was trimmed by 5 bases and V by 4 bases; bases with no gene match: 5. CDR3 coding DNA: TGTGCCAGCAGCACCCAAGCGGGAGGGGAGACCCAGTACTTC. Translation gives CASSTQAGGETQYF.

V usage is TRBV4-1 and J usage is TRBJ2-1, with D possibly TRBD2 on 6 matching bases. This CDR3 is 16 amino acids long. CDR1 MGHRA and CDR2 YSYEKL come from the germline V gene. V lost 1 base and J lost 2, with 12 bases in between. In nucleotides, the CDR3 is TGCGCCAGCAGCCAAGCCGGGACTTCCCCCTACAATGAGCAGTTCTTC. This encodes CASSQAGTSPYNEQFF.

As DNA, the CDR3 is TGTGCCAGCACTCGGGCAAGGCATCTGCGAGAGGCCGGGGAGCTGTTTTTT. This translates into CASTRARHLREAGELFF. V usage is TRBV27 and J usage is TRBJ2-2; no reliable D call. CDR1 and CDR2 (germline): MNHEY, SMNVEV (reference sequence). V gave up 7 bases and J gave up 6 bases, with 24 bases separating them. This CDR3 is 17 amino acids long.

The V and J genes are TRBV15 and TRBJ2-1; D may correspond to TRBD1 or TRBD2 (5 bases each). Germline values: CDR1 LNHNV, CDR2 YYDKDF (reference sequence). The CDR3 loop spans 12 amino acids. With 5 bases removed from V and 15 bases from J, the gap between germline ends came to 17 bases. The CDR3 nucleotides read TGTGCCACCAGCCAGGGACCGACCTTTAGGTTCTTC. This gives the protein CATSQGPTFRFF.

This clonotype was observed at least ten times. The chain joins TRBV5-1 to TRBJ2-1, with TRBD2 matching 12 bases. V lost 4 bases to trimming and J lost 8 bases; unmatched junction nucleotides: 4. The germline V gene has CDR1 SGHRS and CDR2 YFSETQ. This CDR3 contains 14 residues. The CDR3 nucleotides read TGCGCCAGCAGCCCCCGGACTAGCGGGGATGAGCAGTTCTTC. Residues: CASSPRTSGDEQFF.

At least ten counts were recorded for this clonotype. This chain uses TRBV11-2 with TRBJ2-1; 8 bases are shared with TRBD2. The CDR3 is 16 residues long. V lost 2 bases and J lost 5; bases outside the gene matches: 8. Germline assignment: CDR1 SGHAT and CDR2 FQNNGV. CDR3 bases: TGTGCCAGCAGCTTATACGGGGGGGGAGCACACAATGAGCAGTTCTTC. Encoded protein: CASSLYGGGAHNEQFF.

This clonotype was recorded at least ten times. The chain joins TRBV13 to TRBJ2-1, with 8 bases fitting TRBD2. The CDR3 runs 13 residues. J was trimmed by 9 bases and V by 5 bases; bases with no gene match: 6. CDR1 PRHDT and CDR2 FYEKMQ come from the germline V gene (reference sequence). CDR3 nucleotides: TGTGCCAGCAGCCGTGAGCGGGGGCCTGAGCAGTTCTTC. This sequence encodes CASSRERGPEQFF.

The sample holds a few counts of this clonotype. This chain joins TRBV5-6 and TRBJ1-2, with TRBD1 identical over 7 bases. Germline CDR1 SGHDT, CDR2 YYEEEE. This CDR3 comprises 14 residues. The junction had 8 bases not matched to a gene; V was cut back by 3 bases and J by 6 bases. CDR3 residues: CASSWETGVDGYTF. CDR3 DNA sequence: TGTGCCAGCAGCTGGGAAACAGGGGTGGATGGCTACACCTTC.

This clonotype was seen a handful of times. The chain carries TRBV27 and TRBJ2-7; D may be TRBD1 or TRBD2 (7 bases each). Germline assignment: CDR1 MNHEY and CDR2 SMNVEV (reference sequence). CDR3 length: 15 amino acids. Trimming cost V 4 bases and J 7 bases, with 20 bases left between them. CDR3 residues: CASSSQGEGAREQYF. In DNA form, the CDR3 reads TGTGCCAGCAGTTCCCAGGGGGAGGGGGCCAGGGAGCAGTACTTC.

This clonotype was seen a handful of times. This rearrangement joins TRBV7-9 to TRBJ1-1; the match to TRBD1 covers 7 bases. CDR1 SEHNR and CDR2 FQNEAQ come from the germline V gene (reference sequence). V lost 5 bases, J lost 7 bases, and 13 bases stayed unmatched. The CDR3 consists of 15 residues. This CDR3 is CASSPANTGVIEAFF. The CDR3 nucleotides are TGTGCCAGCAGCCCGGCGAATACAGGGGTTATTGAAGCTTTCTTT. The full variable domain, rest sourced from reference TRBV7-9 and TRBJ1-1, is DTGVSQNPRHKITKRGQNVTFRCDPISEHNRLYWYRQTLGQGPEFLTYFQNEAQLEKSRLLSDRFSAERPKGSFSTLEIQRTEQGDSAMYLCASSPANTGVIEAFFGQGTRLTVV.

The chain joins TRBV6-1 to TRBJ2-1; either TRBD1 or TRBD2 may fit D (5 bases each). Germline V gene lookup returns CDR1 MNHNS and CDR2 SASEGT. The CDR3 totals 13 residues. Trimming left V 8 bases short and J 0 bases short, with 8 bases between. The CDR3 coding sequence is TGTGCCAGCGCAGGGAGCTCCTACAATGAGCAGTTCTTC. Translated: CASAGSSYNEQFF.

This clonotype has ten or more counts. The chain employs TRBV4-1 and TRBJ1-1, with D maybe TRBD1 (6 bases). Germline loops: CDR1 MGHRA, CDR2 YSYEKL. The CDR3 totals 15 residues. V gave up 6 bases and J gave up 1 base, with 15 bases separating them. CDR3 sequence: CASRTYRAGNTEAFF. CDR3 DNA sequence: TGCGCCAGCAGGACTTACAGGGCGGGGAACACTGAAGCTTTCTTT.

The V and J genes are TRBV9 and TRBJ2-1; 12 bases map to TRBD2. There are 15 residues in the CDR3. V shed 3 bases and J 6 bases; nucleotides not matched to a gene: 4. In germline, CDR1 is SGDLS, CDR2 YYNGEE. The CDR3 DNA reads as TGTGCCAGCAGCGCCCTAGCGGGGGGGCCCAATGAGCAGTTCTTC. Protein product: CASSALAGGPNEQFF.

The table lists this clonotype with many counts. The rearrangement links TRBV7-9 to TRBJ1-2; D remains ambiguous. Germline values: CDR1 SEHNR, CDR2 FQNEAQ (reference sequence). The CDR3 consists of 16 residues. Trimming stripped 1 base from V and 4 bases from J, with 16 bases between. Here the CDR3 reads CASSLVVGLLLYGYTF. CDR3 DNA: TGTGCCAGCAGCTTAGTGGTCGGCCTACTTCTCTATGGCTACACCTTC.

The V gene is TRBV2, the J gene TRBJ2-1; TRBD2 matches at 12 bases. The CDR3 contains 14 residues. The V segment lost 11 bases and the J segment 4 bases; nucleotides outside the gene matches: 6. The V gene's germline CDR1 is SNHLY and CDR2 FYNNEI. CDR3 protein: CAATGTSGYNEQFF. CDR3 in DNA: TGTGCCGCCACCGGGACTAGCGGGTACAATGAGCAGTTCTTC.

There are a few counts of this clonotype. The rearrangement uses TRBV5-1 and TRBJ2-5; D unclear. CDR3 size: 15 residues. Germline V lookup: CDR1 SGHRS, CDR2 YFSETQ. The V end lost 3 bases, the J end lost 3 bases, and 15 bases lay between the germline ends. The CDR3 nucleotides read TGCGCCAGCAGCTCGACGTTTCAAAGAAAAGAGACCCAGTACTTC. Its protein product is CASSSTFQRKETQYF.

This clonotype was picked up many times. This chain uses TRBV12-3 or TRBV12-4 with TRBJ2-5, with 7 bases fitting TRBD1. The CDR3 has 15 residues. Losses at the gene ends were 4 bases for V and 1 base for J; bases not matched to a gene: 6. The CDR3, as DNA: TGTGCCAGCAGTTCCCCCCACAGGGGCCAAGAGACCCAGTACTTC. Its translation is CASSSPHRGQETQYF.

V is TRBV3-1 and J is TRBJ2-5; D gene ambiguous. The CDR3 is 15 amino acids. V dropped 0 bases and J dropped 1 base, with 9 bases sitting between them. Germline V gene data show CDR1 as LGHDT and CDR2 as YNNKEL (reference sequence). The CDR3 DNA sequence: TGTGCCAGCAGCCAAGATTACGCACTCCAAGAGACCCAGTACTTC. Residues: CASSQDYALQETQYF.

The CDR3 here is CSARGLSPRGNEQYV. CDR3 sequence (DNA): TGCAGTGCTAGGGGCTTATCGCCGCGAGGGAACGAGCAGTACGTC. The chain is built from TRBV20-1 and TRBJ2-7; possibly TRBD2 for D (5 bases). The CDR3 runs to 15 residues. Trimming stripped 3 bases from V and 5 bases from J, with 20 bases between. CDR1 and CDR2 from the germline V gene are DFQATT and SNEGSKA (reference sequence).